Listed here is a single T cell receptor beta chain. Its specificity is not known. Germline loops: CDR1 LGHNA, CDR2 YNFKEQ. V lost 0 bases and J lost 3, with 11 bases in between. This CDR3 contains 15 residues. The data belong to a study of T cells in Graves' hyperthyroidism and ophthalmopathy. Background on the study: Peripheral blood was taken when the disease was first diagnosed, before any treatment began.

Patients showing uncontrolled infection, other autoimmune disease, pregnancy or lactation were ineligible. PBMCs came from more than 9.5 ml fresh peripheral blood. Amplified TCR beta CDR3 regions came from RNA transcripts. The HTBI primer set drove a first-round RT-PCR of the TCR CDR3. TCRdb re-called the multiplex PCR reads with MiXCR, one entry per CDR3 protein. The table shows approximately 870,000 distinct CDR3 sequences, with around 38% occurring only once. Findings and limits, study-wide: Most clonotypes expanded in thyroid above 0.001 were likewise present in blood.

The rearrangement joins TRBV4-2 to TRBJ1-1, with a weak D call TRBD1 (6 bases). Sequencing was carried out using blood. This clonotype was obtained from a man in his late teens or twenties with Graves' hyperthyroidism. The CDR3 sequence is CASSQERDTYTEAFF. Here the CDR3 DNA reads TGTGCCAGCAGCCAAGAAAGGGACACTTACACTGAAGCTTTCTTT.